The subject of this entry is one TCR beta chain. What it binds is not known. This sample stems from a study of cytomegalovirus exposure and HLA in healthy donors. Across the study: Unique TCRs numbering around 80 million, obtained from HLA-typed donors, made up an early data release. Notes on the study in general: An assumption of roughly uniform sequencing depth across donors underlay the presence/absence analyses. In a later analysis, at a false discovery rate of 0.05, over 15,000 TCR beta sequences matched HLA alleles. The study flagged about 150 TCR beta chains as cytomegalovirus-associated.

In the PCR, 60 Vbeta and 13 Jbeta primers were used. Profiling relied on immunoSEQ multiplex PCR, and the TCRdb table lists in-frame clones only, not all of them. Of roughly 140,000 clones listed, around four fifths were seen once; the top ten hold 2.5% to 3.5%. In germline, CDR1 is SGHRS, CDR2 YFSETQ. The CDR3 contains 14 residues. Deletions cut 1 base from V and 2 bases from J, with 9 bases between. The chain uses TRBV5-1 and TRBJ1-2; maybe TRBD1 (6 bases). The sequence came from a female donor in good health and CMV-seronegative. Sequenced: PBMCs. The chain's CDR3 is CASSLRGGNYGYTF. CDR3 DNA sequence: TGCGCCAGCAGCTTGAGGGGGGGAAACTATGGCTACACCTTC.